This T cell receptor (beta chain) was captured by sequencing in a study of cytomegalovirus exposure and HLA in healthy donors. The CDR3 contains 16 residues. V dropped 0 bases and J dropped 4; count of bases not matched to a gene: 5. The germline V gene encodes CDR1 SGDLS and CDR2 YYNGEE. The primer mix had 60 Vbeta and 13 Jbeta primers. Method: immunoSEQ multiplex PCR; TCRdb's copy keeps in-frame clones and lacks some. This table has approximately 180,000 clones, about 88% appearing once. The receptor was isolated from a girl under three years old in good health and CMV-seronegative. The chain joins TRBV9 to TRBJ2-5; 11 nucleotides align to TRBD1. The sequencing input was PBMCs. CDR3 bases: TGTGCCAGCAGCGTAGAAGGGACAGGGGGACGAGAGACCCAGTACTTC. Protein product: CASSVEGTGGRETQYF.